A single sample gave rise to the 4 T cell receptor beta chains below, sequenced in a study of long-term antiretroviral therapy in people with HIV. At survey level, the immunoSEQ assay was run in its v3.0 version. TCRdb's copy holds only in-frame clones and misses some; the assay was immunoSEQ multiplex PCR. The sample records tens of thousands of clones, over 80% being singletons. Here the sequenced sample was unsorted PBMCs, taken 1.6 years after starting antiretroviral therapy. The receptors originated from a middle-aged man with HIV.

The rearrangement uses TRBV27 and TRBJ2-1; D not certain. CDR3 size: 14 residues. CDR1 and CDR2 from the germline V gene are MNHEY and SMNVEV (reference sequence). Trimming removed 8 bases from V and 0 bases from J, with 11 bases in between. The CDR3 reads CASSFQSSYNEQFF. CDR3 bases: TGTGCCAGCTCCTTTCAGAGCTCCTACAATGAGCAGTTCTTC.

V gene TRBV5-1 combines with J gene TRBJ2-5, with 13 bases fitting TRBD2. The CDR3 covers 14 residues. The germline gives CDR1 SGHRS, CDR2 YFSETQ. Losses at the gene ends were 7 bases for V and 4 bases for J; bases not matched to a gene: 4. This chain's CDR3 is CASGGLAGSETQYF. DNA for the CDR3: TGCGCCAGCGGGGGACTAGCGGGATCAGAGACCCAGTACTTC.

The chain employs TRBV19 and TRBJ1-1; D is undetermined. The germline V gene encodes CDR1 LNHDA and CDR2 SQIVND (reference sequence). Trimming left V 3 bases short and J 5 bases short, with 13 bases between. The CDR3 covers 14 residues. The CDR3: CASSMKGGETEAFF. The CDR3 DNA sequence: TGTGCCAGTAGTATGAAGGGAGGCGAAACTGAAGCTTTCTTT.

J is TRBJ1-2 and V is TRBV11-1; 7 bases line up with TRBD1. The CDR3 is 12 amino acids. The ends lost 3 bases at V and 7 bases at J; junction bases unmatched: 2. In germline, CDR1 is SGHAT, CDR2 FQDESV (reference sequence). The chain's CDR3 is CASSFTGVGYTF. CDR3 sequence (DNA): TGTGCCAGCAGCTTTACAGGGGTTGGCTACACCTTC.